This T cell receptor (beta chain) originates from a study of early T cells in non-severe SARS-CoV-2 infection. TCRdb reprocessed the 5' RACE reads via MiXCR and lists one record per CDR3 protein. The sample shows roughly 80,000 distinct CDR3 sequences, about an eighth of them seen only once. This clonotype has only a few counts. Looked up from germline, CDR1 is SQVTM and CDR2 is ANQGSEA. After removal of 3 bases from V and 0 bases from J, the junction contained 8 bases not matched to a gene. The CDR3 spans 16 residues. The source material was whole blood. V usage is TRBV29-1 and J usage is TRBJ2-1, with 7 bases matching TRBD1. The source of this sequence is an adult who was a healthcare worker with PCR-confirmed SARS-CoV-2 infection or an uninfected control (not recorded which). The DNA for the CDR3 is TGCAGCGTTGAGTTGGGACAGCATAGCTCCTACAATGAGCAGTTCTTC. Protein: CSVELGQHSSYNEQFF.